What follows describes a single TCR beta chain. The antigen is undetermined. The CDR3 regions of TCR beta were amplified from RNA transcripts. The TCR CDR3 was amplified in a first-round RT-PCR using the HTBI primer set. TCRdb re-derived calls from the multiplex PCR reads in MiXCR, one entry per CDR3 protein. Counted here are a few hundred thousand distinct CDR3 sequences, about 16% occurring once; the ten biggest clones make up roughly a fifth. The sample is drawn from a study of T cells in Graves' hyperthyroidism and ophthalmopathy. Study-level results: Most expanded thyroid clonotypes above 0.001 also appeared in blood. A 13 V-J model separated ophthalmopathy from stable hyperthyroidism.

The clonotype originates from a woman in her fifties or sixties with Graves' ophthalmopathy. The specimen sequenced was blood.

The CDR3 nucleotides read TGTGCCAGCAGCCGGGACAGGGAGTCCGCCGGGGAGCTGTTTTTT. Residues: CASSRDRESAGELFF. This rearrangement joins TRBV7-3 to TRBJ2-2; TRBD1 agrees at 9 bases. The germline V gene has CDR1 SGHTA and CDR2 FQGTGA. This CDR3 has 15 amino acids. V dropped 5 bases and J dropped 6; count of bases not matched to a gene: 7.